These 29 T cell receptor beta chains share one sample of origin, sequenced in a study of post-analysis software for immune sequencing data. Study-wide results and limits: With TRBV5-6, TRBV5-1 and TRBV20-1 included, about five TRBV segments were more frequent in patients than in controls.

Prepared TCR beta cDNA libraries contained unique molecular identifiers. TCRdb re-analysed the PCR reads in MiXCR, keeping a single row per CDR3 protein. The table has a few hundred thousand distinct CDR3 sequences, 36% seen once. No antigens are known for them. Input material: blood. The receptors were sampled from a girl between 5 and 17 years old with multiple sclerosis.

This clonotype was seen at least ten times. This chain connects TRBV29-1 to TRBJ1-1; D not resolved. CDR3 length: 11 residues. V gave up 6 bases and J gave up 3 bases, with 8 bases separating them. The germline CDR1 and CDR2 sequences are SQVTM and ANQGSEA. This CDR3 reads CSVLRHTEAFF. The CDR3, as DNA: TGCAGCGTATTAAGACACACTGAAGCTTTCTTT. Looking up the rest from reference TRBV29-1 and TRBJ1-1 gives the full variable domain: SAVISQKPSRDICQRGTSLTIQCQVDSQVTMMFWYRQQPGQSLTLIATANQGSEATYESGFVIDKFPISRPNLTFSTLTVSNMSPEDSSIYLCSVLRHTEAFFGQGTRLTVV.

This chain connects TRBV10-3 to TRBJ2-1, with 7 nucleotides matching TRBD2. The J call is uncertain, as TRBJ2-7 better fits the DNA end. Germline-derived CDR1 and CDR2 are ENHRY and SYGVKD. The CDR3 spans 13 residues. CDR3 in amino acids: CAIGGGSTYEQYF. Here the CDR3 DNA reads TGTGCGATCGGCGGCGGGAGTACCTACGAGCAGTACTTC.

Ten or more counts support this clonotype. J is TRBJ2-3 and V is TRBV29-1; no firm D call. Germline assignment: CDR1 SQVTM and CDR2 ANQGSEA. This CDR3 region has 11 residues. With 6 bases removed from V and 4 bases from J, the gap between germline ends came to 8 bases. Here the CDR3 DNA reads TGCAGCGTCCAGCAAGCAGATACGCAGTATTTT. Translating gives CSVQQADTQYF.

The V call is TRBV7-2, the J call TRBJ2-5; perhaps D is TRBD1 or TRBD2 (5 bases each). Germline V gives CDR1 SGHTA, CDR2 FQGNSA. The CDR3 has 14 amino acids. Trimming shortened V by 1 base and J by 4 bases, and 10 bases separated the two germline ends. This CDR3 is CASSLVGDPETQYF. As DNA, the CDR3 is TGTGCCAGCAGCTTAGTGGGGGACCCAGAGACCCAGTACTTC.

The V gene is TRBV3-1, the J gene TRBJ2-4, with 7 positions matching TRBD2. The end of the DNA fits TRBJ2-7 better, so the J call may be wrong. The CDR3 loop spans 15 amino acids. Germline V gene lookup returns CDR1 LGHDT and CDR2 YNNKEL (reference sequence). CDR3 in amino acids: CASSPKRGFLYEQYF. In DNA, the CDR3 is TGTGCCAGCAGCCCTAAGCGGGGCTTCCTATACGAGCAGTACTTC.

This clonotype appeared a few times. A read error may be the cause here, since a much bigger clone is one base away. The chain links TRBV29-1 to TRBJ2-5, with 15 bases that match TRBD2. This CDR3 is built from 16 residues. Losses at the gene ends were 4 bases for V and 11 bases for J; bases not matched to a gene: 14. Germline V gives CDR1 SQVTM, CDR2 ANQGSEA. CDR3 residues: CSVAGTSGGISNEQYF. CDR3 nucleotide sequence: TGCAGCGTTGCCGGGACTAGCGGGGGGATAAGTAATGAGCAGTACTTC. Filled out from reference TRBV29-1 and TRBJ2-5, the complete variable domain reads SAVISQKPSRDICQRGTSLTIQCQVDSQVTMMFWYRQQPGQSLTLIATANQGSEATYESGFVIDKFPISRPNLTFSTLTVSNMSPEDSSIYLCSVAGTSGGISNEQYFGPGTRLLVL.

This clonotype was found many times. The rearrangement links TRBV7-8 to TRBJ2-5; 7 bases fit TRBD1. V dropped 5 bases and J dropped 2; count of bases not matched to a gene: 5. The CDR3 loop spans 14 amino acids. CDR1 and CDR2 from the germline V gene are SGHVS and FQNEAQ. CDR3 residues: CASSESTGQETQYF. The CDR3 bases are TGTGCCAGCAGCGAATCGACAGGGCAAGAGACCCAGTACTTC.

The rearrangement joins TRBV12-3 or TRBV12-4 to TRBJ1-1; D remains unclear. V was shortened by 2 bases and J by 5 bases, with 0 bases between the two germline ends. This CDR3 has 10 residues. CDR3 nucleotides: TGTGCCAGCAGTTTAACTGAAGCTTTCTTT. It encodes CASSLTEAFF.

This clonotype was observed many times. CDR3: CSARTQWGEEWPQHF. CDR3 DNA sequence: TGCAGTGCTAGGACTCAATGGGGGGAGGAATGGCCCCAGCATTTT. V is TRBV20-1 and J is TRBJ1-5; a weak D match, TRBD1 (5 bases). The V end lost 3 bases, the J end lost 9 bases, and 21 bases lay between the germline ends. Germline V gene lookup returns CDR1 DFQATT and CDR2 SNEGSKA (reference sequence). This CDR3 comprises 15 residues.

The chain is built from TRBV7-2 and TRBJ1-1; possible D gene TRBD1, 6 bases. The CDR3 is made up of 18 amino acids. Germline values: CDR1 SGHTA, CDR2 FQGNSA. The V and J ends lost 2 bases and 0 bases respectively, with 19 bases between them. CDR3 protein: CASSLKFGSGAMNTEAFF. DNA for the CDR3: TGTGCCAGCAGCTTAAAGTTTGGGTCAGGGGCCATGAACACTGAAGCTTTCTTT.

This clonotype came up many times. The rearrangement uses TRBV20-1 and TRBJ2-5; 8 bases line up with TRBD1. Germline CDR1 DFQATT, CDR2 SNEGSKA (reference sequence). The length of the CDR3 is 15 residues. Trimming took 1 base from V and 4 from J; bases not matched to a gene: 8. The CDR3 region is CSARVGAGGLETQYF. CDR3 bases: TGCAGTGCTAGAGTTGGAGCAGGGGGCTTAGAGACCCAGTACTTC.

This clonotype was seen many times. The rearrangement links TRBV18 to TRBJ1-2; 7 bases match TRBD1. The CDR3 has 12 amino acids. J was trimmed by 4 bases and V by 9 bases; bases with no gene match: 5. Germline loops: CDR1 KGHSH, CDR2 LQKENI. CDR3 amino acids: CASLDRSYGYTF. The CDR3 region has the DNA TGTGCCAGTTTGGACAGGTCCTATGGCTACACCTTC. The whole variable domain, remainder taken from reference TRBV18 and TRBJ1-2, is NAGVMQNPRHLVRRRGQEARLRCSPMKGHSHVYWYRQLPEEGLKFMVYLQKENIIDESGMPKERFSAEFPKEGPSILRIQQVVRGDSAAYFCASLDRSYGYTFGSGTRLTVV.

This clonotype was counted a few times. V usage is TRBV15 and J usage is TRBJ1-1; TRBD1 might be the D (6 bases). Trimming stripped 5 bases from V and 7 bases from J, with 11 bases between. This CDR3 contains 12 residues. Germline CDR1 and CDR2: LNHNV and YYDKDF (reference sequence). CDR3 nucleotide sequence: TGTGCCACCAGCGTACAGGGAAATGAAGCTTTCTTT. It encodes CATSVQGNEAFF.

This clonotype was seen at least ten times. The chain employs TRBV28 and TRBJ1-2; perhaps TRBD1 as D (6 bases). Germline CDR1 MDHEN, CDR2 SYDVKM. The V gene lost 2 bases and the J gene lost 8 bases, with 12 bases spanning the gap. CDR3 length equals 13 residues. The chain's CDR3 is CASSLLAGVGYTF. In DNA, the CDR3 is TGTGCCAGCAGTTTACTGGCAGGGGTAGGCTACACCTTC.

This clonotype was picked up many times. This chain uses TRBV6-5 with TRBJ2-6; the D gene is possibly TRBD2 (6 bases). V shed 2 bases and J shed 3 bases, with 11 bases lying between them. Germline CDR1 is MNHEY and CDR2 is SVGAGI. The CDR3 runs 16 residues. The chain's CDR3 is CASSYRARDGANVLTF. The CDR3 coding sequence is TGTGCCAGCAGTTACAGGGCGCGGGATGGGGCCAACGTCCTGACTTTC.

In the case of this clonotype: Since a much larger clone is just one base distant, this may be a read error. The chain combines TRBV29-1 with TRBJ1-2; no definite D call. Trimming took 6 bases from V and 8 from J, leaving 10 bases between them. CDR1 is SQVTM and CDR2 is ANQGSEA in the germline V gene. CDR3 length equals 10 residues. The CDR3 is CSVPREGYTF. In nucleotides, the CDR3 is TGCAGCGTGCCCCGTGAGGGCTACACCTTC.

V usage is TRBV14 and J usage is TRBJ2-2, with D uncertain. The CDR3 consists of 15 residues. Per the germline V gene, CDR1 is SGHDN and CDR2 is FVKESK. V lost 2 bases and J 1 base, leaving 8 bases between the germline ends. This CDR3 is CASSQTTENTGELFF. The CDR3 coding sequence is TGTGCCAGCAGCCAAACCACCGAGAACACCGGGGAGCTGTTTTTT. The full variable domain, in which reference TRBV14 and TRBJ2-2 provide the parts outside the CDR3, is EAGVTQFPSHSVIEKGQTVTLRCDPISGHDNLYWYRRVMGKEIKFLLHFVKESKQDESGMPNNRFLAERTGGTYSTLKVQPAELEDSGVYFCASSQTTENTGELFFGEGSRLTVL.

The chain combines TRBV4-3 with TRBJ2-6; D may be TRBD1 (5 bases). Per germline, CDR1 LGHNA and CDR2 YSLEER. With 4 bases removed from V and 4 bases from J, the gap between germline ends came to 20 bases. This CDR3 has 18 residues. The CDR3 region is CASSPLDTINSGANVLTF. The DNA of the CDR3 is TGCGCCAGCAGCCCGTTGGACACCATCAATTCGGGGGCCAACGTCCTGACTTTC.

This clonotype was detected many times. J is TRBJ2-7 and V is TRBV7-9; TRBD1 might be the D (6 bases). Between the trimmed V and J ends, which lost 2 bases and 3 bases, there was a span of 14 bases. Per germline, CDR1 SEHNR and CDR2 FQNEAQ (reference sequence). The CDR3 totals 15 residues. CDR3 nucleotide sequence: TGTGCCAGCAGCTTACGAAGTGGCAGGGGCTACGAGCAGTACTTC. Its protein is CASSLRSGRGYEQYF.

The V gene is TRBV7-2, the J gene TRBJ1-1; maybe TRBD1 (5 bases). In germline, CDR1 is SGHTA, CDR2 FQGNSA. V shed 3 bases and J shed 4 bases, with 15 bases lying between them. The CDR3 length is 15 residues. As DNA, the CDR3 is TGTGCCAGCAGCTTCCGACAGACGAGGGGCACTGAAGCTTTCTTT. It encodes CASSFRQTRGTEAFF.

The chain links TRBV7-3 to TRBJ2-1; D is ambiguous. The CDR3 has 14 amino acids. CDR1 is SGHTA and CDR2 is FQGTGA in the germline V gene. V lost 2 bases and J lost 5, with 10 bases in between. CDR3 region: CASSLWQWDNEQFF. CDR3 in DNA: TGTGCCAGCAGCTTATGGCAGTGGGACAATGAGCAGTTCTTC.

The table lists this clonotype with many counts. The chain couples TRBV20-1 to TRBJ1-4, with a weak D call TRBD1 (6 bases). The CDR3 is 12 amino acids. With 2 bases removed from V and 13 bases from J, the gap between germline ends came to 14 bases. Germline V gene data show CDR1 as DFQATT and CDR2 as SNEGSKA (reference sequence). This CDR3 reads CSARLRQAGLFF. In DNA, the CDR3 is TGCAGTGCTAGACTTCGACAGGCGGGACTGTTTTTT.

This clonotype has more than one count but fewer than ten. A much larger clone is a single base away; this may be a read error. The rearrangement uses TRBV4-1 and TRBJ2-3; the D is unclear. In germline, CDR1 is MGHRA, CDR2 YSYEKL. This CDR3 region has 16 residues. V lost 8 bases, J lost 2 bases, and 20 bases lay in between. In DNA, the CDR3 is TGCGCCAGCGGCCCGAAGCCCGACTTAGACACAGATACGCAGTATTTT. It specifies CASGPKPDLDTDTQYF.

The chain is built from TRBV6-5 and TRBJ2-7; the D is unclear. The V end lost 2 bases, the J end lost 0 bases, and 8 bases lay between the germline ends. This CDR3 region has 14 residues. Germline CDR1 and CDR2: MNHEY and SVGAGI. The CDR3 protein is CASSYAESSYEQYF. The CDR3 DNA is TGTGCCAGCAGTTACGCAGAGAGCTCCTACGAGCAGTACTTC.

This clonotype was counted many times. The chain joins TRBV7-9 to TRBJ1-1; 8 bases map to TRBD1. CDR1 SEHNR and CDR2 FQNEAQ come from the germline V gene (reference sequence). J was trimmed by 1 base and V by 7 bases; bases with no gene match: 8. CDR3 size: 15 residues. The CDR3 nucleotides read TGTGCCAGCACCCATTCGGACAGGGAGAACACTGAAGCTTTCTTT. This sequence encodes CASTHSDRENTEAFF.

This clonotype was detected a few times. A much larger clone lies a single base off, so this may be a read error. V is TRBV29-1 and J is TRBJ2-3; 8 positions match TRBD2. In germline, CDR1 is SQVTM, CDR2 ANQGSEA. CDR3 length: 16 residues. CDR3 loop: CSVEVTSGDFTDAQYF. The CDR3 DNA is TGCAGCGTTGAAGTTACTAGCGGAGACTTCACAGATGCGCAGTATTTT.

In its sample, this clonotype was seen many times. The rearrangement joins TRBV4-1 to TRBJ2-6, with TRBD2 identical over 8 bases. V was pared by 0 bases and J by 0 bases, with 4 bases of the junction left unmatched. This CDR3 comprises 18 residues. CDR1 and CDR2 from the germline V gene are MGHRA and YSYEKL. The CDR3 here is CASSQDTGGASGANVLTF. The CDR3 coding sequence is TGCGCCAGCAGCCAAGATACCGGGGGGGCCTCTGGGGCCAACGTCCTGACTTTC.

This clonotype showed up many times. The CDR3 reads CASSFFEADTQYF. For the CDR3, the DNA is TGTGCCAGCAGCTTTTTTGAGGCAGATACGCAGTATTTT. The rearrangement joins TRBV7-2 to TRBJ2-3; D is unresolved. V was trimmed by 3 bases and J by 4 bases, leaving 8 bases between them. This CDR3 has 13 amino acids. Per the germline V gene, CDR1 is SGHTA and CDR2 is FQGNSA.

As for this clonotype: A read error is possible here, since a much larger clone lies one base away. V usage is TRBV7-2 and J usage is TRBJ1-2, with TRBD1 as a possible D gene (5 bases). This CDR3 has 12 amino acids. Germline V gene data show CDR1 as SGHTA and CDR2 as FQGNSA. The germline V and J ends were trimmed by 2 bases and 13 bases, with 14 bases remaining between them. The CDR3 loop is CASSLFGRACTF. CDR3 nucleotides: TGTGCCAGCAGCTTATTTGGCAGGGCCTGCACCTTC. The whole variable domain, remainder taken from reference TRBV7-2 and TRBJ1-2, is GAGVSQSPSNKVTEKGKDVELRCDPISGHTALYWYRQSLGQGLEFLIYFQGNSAPDKSGLPSDRFSAERTGGSVSTLTIQRTQQEDSAVYLCASSLFGRACTFGSGTRLTVV.